The next 5 T cell receptor beta chains were all read from a single sample in a study of CD8+ T cells in alopecia areata. Treatment here: oral pan-JAK inhibitor, 5-10 mg twice daily. It was cDNA, reverse transcribed from extracted RNA, that served as the sequencing template. Generated by immunoSEQ multiplex PCR, the TCRdb table keeps only in-frame clones and is missing some. This sample carries some 200,000 clones, approximately 40% of them seen once, and the ten largest clones take about 2.4%. Sequencing used CD4+ T cells sorted from blood, obtained around week 37, from a patient treated with tofacitinib. These TCRs come from a human donor with alopecia areata.

The chain joins TRBV7-9 to TRBJ1-1, with a weak D call TRBD1 (6 bases). V lost 0 bases, J lost 6 bases, and 17 bases lay in between. This CDR3 has 16 amino acids. Germline V gene lookup returns CDR1 SEHNR and CDR2 FQNEAQ (reference sequence). CDR3 sequence: CASSLAVGTSSAEAFF. CDR3 bases: TGTGCCAGCAGCTTAGCGGTAGGGACAAGTAGCGCTGAAGCTTTCTTT.

The V gene is TRBV29-1, the J gene TRBJ2-1; 7 nucleotides align to TRBD1. This CDR3 has 14 residues. CDR1 and CDR2 from the germline V gene are SQVTM and ANQGSEA. V was clipped by 7 bases and J by 0 bases; unmatched bases: 6. The CDR3: CSAGQGVSYNEQFF. The DNA for the CDR3 is TGCAGCGCCGGGCAGGGGGTCTCCTACAATGAGCAGTTCTTC.

The genes are TRBV30 and TRBJ2-1; 8 bases match TRBD2. Trimming removed 8 bases from V and 3 bases from J; junction bases left unmatched: 12. CDR1 and CDR2 (germline): GTSNPN, SVGIG (reference sequence). The CDR3 runs to 15 residues. The chain's CDR3 is CAGTGTRGFYNEQFF. The CDR3 DNA is TGTGCCGGTACCGGGACTAGGGGATTCTACAATGAGCAGTTCTTC. Supplemented by reference TRBV30 and TRBJ2-1, the full variable domain reads SQTIHQWPATLVQPVGSPLSLECTVEGTSNPNLYWYRQAAGRGLQLLFYSVGIGQISSEVPQNLSASRPQDRQFILSSKKLLLSDSGFYLCAGTGTRGFYNEQFFGPGTRLTVL.

This clone was seen a few times. The CDR3 nucleotides are TGCAGCGTTGAGAGGGTGTCGGGAAACACCATATATTTT. This translates into CSVERVSGNTIYF. The gene calls are TRBV29-1 and TRBJ1-3; D unresolved. The CDR3 is made up of 13 amino acids. Germline lookup yields CDR1 SQVTM and CDR2 ANQGSEA. With 3 bases removed from V and 4 bases from J, the gap between germline ends came to 10 bases.

A single count supports this clone. V gene TRBV7-2 combines with J gene TRBJ2-7; weak D call: TRBD1 (5 bases). From germline, CDR1 is SGHTA and CDR2 FQGNSA. The V end lost 3 bases, the J end lost 3 bases, and 12 bases lay between the germline ends. The CDR3 is made up of 14 amino acids. The CDR3 here is CASSLGRAGYEQYF. DNA for the CDR3: TGTGCCAGCAGCTTGGGCAGGGCAGGCTACGAGCAGTACTTC.